These T cell receptor beta chains were read from a single sample in a study of cytomegalovirus exposure and HLA in healthy donors. Sequencing used immunoSEQ multiplex PCR; TCRdb keeps in-frame clones, though not all of them. Here the sample spans 200,000 to 250,000 clones, approximately 80% being singletons. The sample taken for sequencing was PBMCs. These receptor sequences come from a woman between 25 and 40 years old in good health and CMV-seropositive. Both conserved end residues are part of each CDR3. The order of the fields is clone size, V gene, J gene, D gene, CDR3 protein, CDR3 DNA. D genes are given only for firm matches. Only part of the rows carry a size: once, few, many, or a class if the clone is expanded.

abundance: -; v_gene: TRBV29-1; j_gene: TRBJ2-7; d_gene: -; CDR3aa: CSVDEIGDYEQYF; CDR3nt: TGCAGCGTTGACGAGATAGGGGACTACGAGCAGTACTTC
abundance: -; v_gene: TRBV5-1; j_gene: TRBJ2-1; d_gene: TRBD1; CDR3aa: CASSIRQGMVYNEQFF; CDR3nt: TGCGCCAGCAGCATAAGACAGGGGATGGTCTACAATGAGCAGTTCTTC
abundance: -; v_gene: TRBV28; j_gene: TRBJ1-2; d_gene: -; CDR3aa: CASWRQGLNYGYTF; CDR3nt: TGTGCCAGCTGGCGGCAGGGGCTTAACTATGGCTACACCTTC
abundance: -; v_gene: TRBV10-3; j_gene: TRBJ2-7; d_gene: -; CDR3aa: CAISESSGGSSYEQYF; CDR3nt: TGTGCCATCAGTGAGTCGTCTGGGGGGAGCTCCTACGAGCAGTACTTC
abundance: -; v_gene: TRBV4-1; j_gene: TRBJ2-7; d_gene: -; CDR3aa: CASSQARGSYEQYF; CDR3nt: TGCGCCAGCAGCCAAGCGCGAGGTTCCTACGAGCAGTACTTC
abundance: -; v_gene: TRBV6-1; j_gene: TRBJ2-7; d_gene: -; CDR3aa: CASSEEGFEGDYEQYF; CDR3nt: TGTGCCAGCAGTGAAGAGGGGTTCGAGGGCGACTACGAGCAGTACTTC
abundance: -; v_gene: TRBV10-2; j_gene: TRBJ1-2; d_gene: -; CDR3aa: CASSEVRMGSAYGYTF; CDR3nt: TGCGCCAGCAGTGAGGTCCGTATGGGTTCGGCCTATGGCTACACCTTC
abundance: -; v_gene: TRBV14; j_gene: TRBJ1-2; d_gene: -; CDR3aa: CASSPGSTSPYYGYTF; CDR3nt: TGTGCCAGCAGCCCGGGGAGTACCTCCCCTTACTATGGCTACACCTTC
abundance: -; v_gene: TRBV6-4; j_gene: TRBJ2-2; d_gene: TRBD1; CDR3aa: CATGDRDTGELFF; CDR3nt: TGTGCCACCGGGGACAGGGACACCGGGGAGCTGTTTTTT
abundance: -; v_gene: TRBV5-1; j_gene: TRBJ2-5; d_gene: TRBD2; CDR3aa: CACASSGPRETQYF; CDR3nt: TGCGCCTGCGCCTCTAGCGGACCACGGGAGACCCAGTACTTC
abundance: -; v_gene: TRBV4-3; j_gene: TRBJ2-5; d_gene: TRBD2; CDR3aa: CASSQGGTSGREGETQYF; CDR3nt: TGCGCCAGCAGCCAAGGAGGGACTAGCGGGAGGGAAGGGGAGACCCAGTACTTC
abundance: -; v_gene: TRBV29-1; j_gene: TRBJ2-5; d_gene: TRBD2; CDR3aa: CSVMGGRGMLETQYF; CDR3nt: TGCAGCGTGATGGGTGGGAGGGGAATGCTGGAGACCCAGTACTTC
abundance: -; v_gene: TRBV5-1; j_gene: TRBJ2-1; d_gene: -; CDR3aa: CASSLAAVSYNEQFF; CDR3nt: TGCGCCAGCAGCCTCGCGGCGGTTTCCTACAATGAGCAGTTCTTC
abundance: -; v_gene: TRBV6-1; j_gene: TRBJ1-2; d_gene: -; CDR3aa: CASSGQGQANYGYTF; CDR3nt: TGTGCCAGCAGTGGCCAAGGGCAGGCTAACTATGGCTACACCTTC
abundance: few; v_gene: TRBV29-1; j_gene: TRBJ1-2; d_gene: -; CDR3aa: CSLGPSYGYTF; CDR3nt: TGCAGCCTAGGCCCTTCGTATGGCTACACCTTC
abundance: -; v_gene: TRBV6-1; j_gene: TRBJ1-5; d_gene: -; CDR3aa: CASSEALQGNQPQHF; CDR3nt: TGTGCCAGCAGTGAAGCGCTTCAGGGGAATCAGCCCCAGCATTTT
abundance: -; v_gene: TRBV10-3; j_gene: TRBJ2-7; d_gene: -; CDR3aa: CAISEGRVLYEQYF; CDR3nt: TGTGCCATCAGTGAGGGCAGGGTCCTCTACGAGCAGTACTTC
abundance: -; v_gene: TRBV30; j_gene: TRBJ1-1; d_gene: -; CDR3aa: CAWTTPEGSPEAFF; CDR3nt: TGTGCCTGGACCACCCCCGAGGGCAGCCCTGAAGCTTTCTTT
abundance: -; v_gene: TRBV7-2; j_gene: TRBJ2-7; d_gene: -; CDR3aa: CASSVSGGSSYEQYF; CDR3nt: TGTGCCAGCAGCGTCTCTGGCGGCTCCTCCTACGAGCAGTACTTC